This T cell receptor (beta chain) stems from a study of T cells in Graves' hyperthyroidism and ophthalmopathy. TCR beta CDR3 region amplification was performed from RNA transcripts. RT-PCR in the first round (using the HTBI primer set) targeted the TCR CDR3. MiXCR, run by TCRdb on the multiplex PCR reads, gives a single entry per CDR3 protein. Of 300,000 to 350,000 distinct CDR3 sequences in the sample, 18% were seen once. PBMCs were sourced from around 10 ml fresh peripheral blood. The V end lost 0 bases, the J end lost 6 bases, and 17 bases lay between the germline ends. The CDR3 sequence is 17 residues long. Germline V gene sequence: CDR1 MGHDK, CDR2 SYGVNS. Many counts were recorded for this clonotype.

The sequence was obtained from a woman in her thirties or forties with Graves' ophthalmopathy. What was sequenced was blood. V is TRBV25-1 and J is TRBJ2-2; D perhaps matches TRBD1 (5 bases). CDR3 sequence: CASSEYFPARESGELFF. The CDR3 bases are TGTGCCAGCAGTGAATATTTCCCGGCCAGGGAATCCGGGGAGCTGTTTTTT.